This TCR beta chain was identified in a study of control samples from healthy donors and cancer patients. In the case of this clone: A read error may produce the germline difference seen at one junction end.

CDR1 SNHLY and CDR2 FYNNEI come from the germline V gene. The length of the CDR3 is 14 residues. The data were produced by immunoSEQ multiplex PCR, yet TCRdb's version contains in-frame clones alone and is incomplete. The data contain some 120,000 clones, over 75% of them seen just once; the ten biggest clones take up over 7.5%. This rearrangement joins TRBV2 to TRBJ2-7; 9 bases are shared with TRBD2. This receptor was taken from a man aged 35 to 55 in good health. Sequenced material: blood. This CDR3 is CASREAGGSYEQYF. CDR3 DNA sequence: TGTGCCAGCAGAGAAGCGGGGGGATCCTACGAGCAGTACTTC.